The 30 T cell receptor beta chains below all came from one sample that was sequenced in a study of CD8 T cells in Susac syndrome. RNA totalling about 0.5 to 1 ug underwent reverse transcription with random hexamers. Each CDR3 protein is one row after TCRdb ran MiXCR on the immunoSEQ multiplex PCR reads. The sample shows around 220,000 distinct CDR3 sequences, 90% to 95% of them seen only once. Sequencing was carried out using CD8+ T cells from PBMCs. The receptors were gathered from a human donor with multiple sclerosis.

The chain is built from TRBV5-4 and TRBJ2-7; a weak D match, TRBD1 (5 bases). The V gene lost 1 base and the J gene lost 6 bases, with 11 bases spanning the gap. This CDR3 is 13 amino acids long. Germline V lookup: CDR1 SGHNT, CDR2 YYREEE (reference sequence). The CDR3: CASSLQGTSEQYF. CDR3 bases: TGTGCCAGCAGCTTGCAGGGTACCAGCGAGCAGTACTTC. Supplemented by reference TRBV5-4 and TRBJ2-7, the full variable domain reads ETGVTQSPTHLIKTRGQQVTLRCSSQSGHNTVSWYQQALGQGPQFIFQYYREEENGRGNFPPRFSGLQFPNYSSELNVNALELDDSALYLCASSLQGTSEQYFGPGTRLTVT.

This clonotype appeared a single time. The CDR3 DNA reads TGTGCCTGGAGTGTAGGGTTCTACGAGCAGTACTTC. Residues: CAWSVGFYEQYF. This chain uses TRBV30 with TRBJ2-7; D remains ambiguous. V lost 0 bases to trimming and J lost 3 bases, with 6 bases between them. This CDR3 spans 12 amino acids. In germline, CDR1 is GTSNPN, CDR2 SVGIG (reference sequence).

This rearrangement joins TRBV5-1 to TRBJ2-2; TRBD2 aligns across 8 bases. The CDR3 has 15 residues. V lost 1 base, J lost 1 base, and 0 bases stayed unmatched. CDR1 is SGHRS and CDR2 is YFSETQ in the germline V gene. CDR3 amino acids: CASSLREGNTGELFF. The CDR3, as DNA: TGCGCCAGCAGCTTGCGGGAGGGGAACACCGGGGAGCTGTTTTTT.

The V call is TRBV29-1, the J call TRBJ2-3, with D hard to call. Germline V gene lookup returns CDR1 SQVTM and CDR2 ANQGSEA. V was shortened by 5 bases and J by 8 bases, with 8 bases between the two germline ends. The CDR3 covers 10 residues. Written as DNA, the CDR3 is TGCAGCGTTCGCTACGGTACGCAGTATTTT. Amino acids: CSVRYGTQYF.

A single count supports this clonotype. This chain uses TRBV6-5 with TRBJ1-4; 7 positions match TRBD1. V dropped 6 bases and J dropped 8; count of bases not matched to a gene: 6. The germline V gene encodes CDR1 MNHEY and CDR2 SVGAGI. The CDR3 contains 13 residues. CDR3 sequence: CASSAGTDEKLFF. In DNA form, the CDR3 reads TGTGCCAGCAGCGCCGGGACAGACGAAAAACTGTTTTTT.

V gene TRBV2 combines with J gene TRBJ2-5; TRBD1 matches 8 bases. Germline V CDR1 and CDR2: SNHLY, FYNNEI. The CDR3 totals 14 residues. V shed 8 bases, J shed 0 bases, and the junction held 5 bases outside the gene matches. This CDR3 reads CASQNRGNQETQYF. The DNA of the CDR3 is TGTGCCAGCCAGAACAGGGGGAACCAAGAGACCCAGTACTTC.

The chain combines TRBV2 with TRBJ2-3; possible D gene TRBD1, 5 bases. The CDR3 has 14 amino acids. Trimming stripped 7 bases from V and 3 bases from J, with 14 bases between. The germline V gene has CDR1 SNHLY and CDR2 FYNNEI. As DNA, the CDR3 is TGTGCCAGCATTTTAGGGGTCCTAACAGATACGCAGTATTTT. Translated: CASILGVLTDTQYF. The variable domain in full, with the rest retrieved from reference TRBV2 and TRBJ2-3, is EPEVTQTPSHQVTQMGQEVILRCVPISNHLYFYWYRQILGQKVEFLVSFYNNEISEKSEIFDDQFSVERPDGSNFTLKIRSTKLEDSAMYFCASILGVLTDTQYFGPGTRLTVL.

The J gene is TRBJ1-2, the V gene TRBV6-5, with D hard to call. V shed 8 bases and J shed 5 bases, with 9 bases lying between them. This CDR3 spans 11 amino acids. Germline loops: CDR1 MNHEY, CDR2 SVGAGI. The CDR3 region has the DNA TGTGCCAGCGGATTCGGTTATGGCTACACCTTC. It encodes CASGFGYGYTF.

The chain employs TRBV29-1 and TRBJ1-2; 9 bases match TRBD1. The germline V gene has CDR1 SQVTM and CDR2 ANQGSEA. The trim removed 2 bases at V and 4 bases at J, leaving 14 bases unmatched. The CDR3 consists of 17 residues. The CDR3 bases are TGCAGCGTTGAAAATCAGTGGGGGACAGGGAATAGCTATGGCTACACCTTC. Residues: CSVENQWGTGNSYGYTF.

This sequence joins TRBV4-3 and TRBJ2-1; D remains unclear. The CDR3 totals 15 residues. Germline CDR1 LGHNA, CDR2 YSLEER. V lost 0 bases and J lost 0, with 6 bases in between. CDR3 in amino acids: CASSQDFNSYNEQFF. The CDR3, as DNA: TGCGCCAGCAGCCAAGATTTCAACTCCTACAATGAGCAGTTCTTC.

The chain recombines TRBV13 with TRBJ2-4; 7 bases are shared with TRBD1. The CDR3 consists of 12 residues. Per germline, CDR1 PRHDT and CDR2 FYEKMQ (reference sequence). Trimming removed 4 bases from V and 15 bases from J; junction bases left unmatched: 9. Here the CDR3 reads CASSSLDRARYF. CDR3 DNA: TGTGCCAGCAGCTCCCTCGACAGGGCGAGGTACTTC.

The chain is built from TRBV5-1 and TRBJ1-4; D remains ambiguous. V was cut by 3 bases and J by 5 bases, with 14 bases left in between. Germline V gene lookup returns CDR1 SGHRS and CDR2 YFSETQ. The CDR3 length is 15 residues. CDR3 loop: CASSSYSSPNEKLFF. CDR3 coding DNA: TGCGCCAGCAGCTCCTACAGCTCGCCGAATGAAAAACTGTTTTTT.

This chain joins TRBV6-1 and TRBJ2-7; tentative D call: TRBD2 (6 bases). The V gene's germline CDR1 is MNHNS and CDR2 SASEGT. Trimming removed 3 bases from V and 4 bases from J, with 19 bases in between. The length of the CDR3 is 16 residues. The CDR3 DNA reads TGTGCCAGCAGTGATGGGGAGGCTAGCGAGGCGTACGAGCAGTACTTC. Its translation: CASSDGEASEAYEQYF.

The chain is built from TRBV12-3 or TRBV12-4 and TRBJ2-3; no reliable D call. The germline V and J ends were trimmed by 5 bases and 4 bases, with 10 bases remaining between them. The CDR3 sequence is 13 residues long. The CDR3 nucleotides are TGTGCCAGCAGTGACTTAGAAGCAGATACGCAGTATTTT. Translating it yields CASSDLEADTQYF.

The CDR3 DNA reads TGCAGTGCTCTAACTAGCGGGAGTCCCTACGAGCAGTACTTC. It specifies CSALTSGSPYEQYF. The V call is TRBV20-1, the J call TRBJ2-7; 11 nucleotides agree with TRBD2. V lost 5 bases to trimming and J lost 2 bases; unmatched junction nucleotides: 5. This CDR3 contains 14 residues. Per the germline V gene, CDR1 is DFQATT and CDR2 is SNEGSKA (reference sequence).

The CDR3 protein is CASSPGTGGSYEQYF. The CDR3 nucleotides are TGTGCCAGCAGCCCCGGGACAGGGGGTAGCTACGAGCAGTACTTC. The V call is TRBV11-2, the J call TRBJ2-7; 11 bases are a match to TRBD1. The CDR3 runs 15 residues. Germline V gives CDR1 SGHAT, CDR2 FQNNGV. V gave up 5 bases and J gave up 3 bases; unmatched junction bases: 6.

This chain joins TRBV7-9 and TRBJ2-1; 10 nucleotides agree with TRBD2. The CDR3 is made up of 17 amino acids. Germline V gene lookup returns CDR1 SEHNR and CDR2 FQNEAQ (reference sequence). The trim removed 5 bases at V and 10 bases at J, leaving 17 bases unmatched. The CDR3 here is CASSPEAPSGSRFEQFF. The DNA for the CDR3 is TGTGCCAGCAGCCCCGAGGCCCCTAGCGGGAGTCGATTCGAGCAGTTCTTC.

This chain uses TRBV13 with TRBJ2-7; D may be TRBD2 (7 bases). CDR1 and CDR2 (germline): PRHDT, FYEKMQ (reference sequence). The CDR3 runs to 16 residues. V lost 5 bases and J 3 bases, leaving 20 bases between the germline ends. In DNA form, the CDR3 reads TGTGCCAGCAGCCCCTCTGCGGGCGGGGGCCTCTACGAGCAGTACTTC. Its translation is CASSPSAGGGLYEQYF.

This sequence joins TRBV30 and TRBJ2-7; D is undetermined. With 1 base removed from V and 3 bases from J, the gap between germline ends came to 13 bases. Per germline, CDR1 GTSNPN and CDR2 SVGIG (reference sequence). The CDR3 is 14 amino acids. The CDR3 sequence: CAWSDSWRDYEQYF. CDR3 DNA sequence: TGTGCCTGGAGTGATTCCTGGAGAGACTACGAGCAGTACTTC.

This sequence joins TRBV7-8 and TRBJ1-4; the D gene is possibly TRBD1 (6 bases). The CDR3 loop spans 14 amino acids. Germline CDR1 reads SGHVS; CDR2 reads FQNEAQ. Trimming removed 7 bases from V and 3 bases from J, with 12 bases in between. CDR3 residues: CASTLTGPNEKLFF. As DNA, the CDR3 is TGTGCCAGCACCCTGACAGGACCTAATGAAAAACTGTTTTTT.

The CDR3 nucleotides read TGTGCCTGGGGACTGAGGGAGGGCACTGAAGCTTTCTTT. Translated, it gives CAWGLREGTEAFF. The V gene is TRBV30, the J gene TRBJ1-1; no firm D call. In germline, CDR1 is GTSNPN, CDR2 SVGIG (reference sequence). V lost 5 bases, J lost 4 bases, and 14 bases lay in between. The CDR3 contains 13 residues.

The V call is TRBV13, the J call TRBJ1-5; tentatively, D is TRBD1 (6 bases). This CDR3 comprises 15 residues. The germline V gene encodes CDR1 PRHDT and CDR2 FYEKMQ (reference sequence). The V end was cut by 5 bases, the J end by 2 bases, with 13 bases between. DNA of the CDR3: TGTGCCAGCAGCCGCAGGGGCAGGGGCAATCAGCCCCAGCATTTT. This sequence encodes CASSRRGRGNQPQHF.

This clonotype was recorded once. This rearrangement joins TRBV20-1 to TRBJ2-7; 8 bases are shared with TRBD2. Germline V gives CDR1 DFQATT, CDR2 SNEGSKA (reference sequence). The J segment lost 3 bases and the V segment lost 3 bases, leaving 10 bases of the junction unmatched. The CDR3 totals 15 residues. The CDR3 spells CSARAPGAGGYEQYF. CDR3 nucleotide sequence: TGCAGTGCTAGGGCCCCGGGGGCGGGGGGCTACGAGCAGTACTTC.

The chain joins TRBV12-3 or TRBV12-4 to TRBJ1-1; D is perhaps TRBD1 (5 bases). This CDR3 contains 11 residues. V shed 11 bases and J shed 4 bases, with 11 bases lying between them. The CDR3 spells CAGGMGTEAFF. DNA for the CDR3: TGTGCCGGGGGTATGGGCACTGAAGCTTTCTTT.

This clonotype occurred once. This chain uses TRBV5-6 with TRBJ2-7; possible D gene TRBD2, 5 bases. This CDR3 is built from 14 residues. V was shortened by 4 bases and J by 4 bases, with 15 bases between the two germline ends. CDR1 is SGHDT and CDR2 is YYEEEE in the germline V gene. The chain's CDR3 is CASSPGLSAYEQYF. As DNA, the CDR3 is TGTGCCAGCAGCCCCGGACTCTCGGCATACGAGCAGTACTTC.

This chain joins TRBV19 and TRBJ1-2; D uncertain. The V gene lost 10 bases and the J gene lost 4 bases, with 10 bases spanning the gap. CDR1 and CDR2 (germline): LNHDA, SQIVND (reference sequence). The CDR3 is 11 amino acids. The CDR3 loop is CATGGVYGYTF. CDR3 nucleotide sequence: TGTGCCACCGGTGGGGTCTATGGCTACACCTTC.

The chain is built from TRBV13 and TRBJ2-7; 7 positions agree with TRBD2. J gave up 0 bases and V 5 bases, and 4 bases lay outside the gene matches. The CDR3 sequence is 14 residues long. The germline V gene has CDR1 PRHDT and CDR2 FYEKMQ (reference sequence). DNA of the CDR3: TGTGCCAGCAGCAGGGACTACAGCTCCTACGAGCAGTACTTC. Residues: CASSRDYSSYEQYF.

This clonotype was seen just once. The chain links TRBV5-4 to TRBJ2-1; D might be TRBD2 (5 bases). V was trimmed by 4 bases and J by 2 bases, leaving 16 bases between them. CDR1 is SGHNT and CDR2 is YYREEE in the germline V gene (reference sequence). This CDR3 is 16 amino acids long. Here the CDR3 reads CASSLSVGGPYNEQFF. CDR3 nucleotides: TGTGCCAGCAGCCTCTCTGTGGGCGGGCCCTACAATGAGCAGTTCTTC.

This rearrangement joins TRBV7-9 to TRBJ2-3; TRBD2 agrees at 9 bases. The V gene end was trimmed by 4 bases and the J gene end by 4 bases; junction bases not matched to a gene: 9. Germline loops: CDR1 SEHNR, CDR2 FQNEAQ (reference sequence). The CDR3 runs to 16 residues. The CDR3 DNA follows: TGTGCCAGCAGCTCACCACTAGCGGGCGGGGCAGATACGCAGTATTTT. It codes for CASSSPLAGGADTQYF.

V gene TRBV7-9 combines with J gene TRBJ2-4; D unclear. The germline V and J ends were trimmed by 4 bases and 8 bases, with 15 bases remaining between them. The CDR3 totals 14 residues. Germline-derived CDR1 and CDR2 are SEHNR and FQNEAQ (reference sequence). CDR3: CASSSRIDWDIQYF. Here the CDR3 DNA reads TGTGCCAGCAGCTCACGTATAGATTGGGACATTCAGTACTTC.